These T cell receptor beta chains were read from a single sample in a study of cytomegalovirus exposure and HLA in healthy donors. Measured with immunoSEQ multiplex PCR; TCRdb has only the in-frame clones, and not every one. The table shows fewer than 250,000 clones, with roughly 80% occurring only once. Sequencing was carried out using PBMCs. Source of these receptors: a man in his thirties or forties in good health and CMV-seronegative. Each CDR3 is given with its conserved first and last residue. A D gene is named only where the DNA matches it firmly. Not all rows give a size; the values are once, few, many and, for expanded clones, a class.

abundance: NA
d_gene: NA
j_gene: TRBJ2-3
v_gene: TRBV5-1
CDR3aa: CASSLEGYDTDTQYF
CDR3nt: TGCGCCAGCAGCTTAGAGGGCTATGACACAGATACGCAGTATTTT

abundance: NA
d_gene: TRBD1
j_gene: TRBJ1-1
v_gene: TRBV6-5
CDR3aa: CASSPTGGGGTEAFF
CDR3nt: TGTGCCAGCAGCCCGACAGGGGGAGGAGGCACTGAAGCTTTCTTT

abundance: NA
d_gene: NA
j_gene: TRBJ2-1
v_gene: TRBV7-9
CDR3aa: CASSPREGVVNEQFF
CDR3nt: TGTGCCAGCAGCCCCAGGGAGGGGGTAGTCAATGAGCAGTTCTTC

abundance: NA
d_gene: NA
j_gene: TRBJ1-5
v_gene: TRBV7-2
CDR3aa: CASSLALTESNQPQHF
CDR3nt: TGTGCCAGCAGCTTAGCGCTTACAGAAAGCAATCAGCCCCAGCATTTT

abundance: NA
d_gene: TRBD1
j_gene: TRBJ1-2
v_gene: TRBV18
CDR3aa: CASSSMDRGERGYTF
CDR3nt: TGTGCCAGCTCATCGATGGACAGGGGAGAACGAGGCTACACCTTC

abundance: NA
d_gene: NA
j_gene: TRBJ2-2
v_gene: TRBV29-1
CDR3aa: CSVTEPPAGELFF
CDR3nt: TGCAGCGTCACCGAGCCCCCGGCCGGGGAGCTGTTTTTT

abundance: NA
d_gene: TRBD1
j_gene: TRBJ2-5
v_gene: TRBV15
CDR3aa: CATSKDRVQQETQYF
CDR3nt: TGTGCCACCAGTAAGGACAGGGTACAACAAGAGACCCAGTACTTC

abundance: once
d_gene: NA
j_gene: TRBJ2-1
v_gene: TRBV6-5
CDR3aa: CASSYSGGGPAHEQFF
CDR3nt: TGTGCCAGCAGTTACTCTGGGGGGGGGCCCGCTCATGAGCAGTTCTTC

abundance: few
d_gene: NA
j_gene: TRBJ1-6
v_gene: TRBV6-4
CDR3aa: CASSEQGQDSPLHF
CDR3nt: TGTGCCAGCAGTGAACAGGGCCAGGATTCACCCCTCCACTTT

abundance: NA
d_gene: NA
j_gene: TRBJ2-3
v_gene: TRBV29-1
CDR3aa: CSVPRGGAVLTDTQYF
CDR3nt: TGCAGCGTTCCTCGAGGGGGGGCCGTTCTCACAGATACGCAGTATTTT

abundance: NA
d_gene: NA
j_gene: TRBJ2-2
v_gene: TRBV27
CDR3aa: CASSLGAGLYSGELFF
CDR3nt: TGTGCCAGCAGTTTAGGGGCAGGGTTGTATAGCGGGGAGCTGTTTTTT

abundance: NA
d_gene: TRBD1
j_gene: TRBJ1-5
v_gene: TRBV6-1
CDR3aa: CASRDRGSNQPQHF
CDR3nt: TGTGCCAGCAGGGACAGGGGTAGCAATCAGCCCCAGCATTTT

abundance: once
d_gene: NA
j_gene: TRBJ2-5
v_gene: TRBV27
CDR3aa: CASSANRKETQYF
CDR3nt: TGTGCCAGCAGTGCGAATCGTAAAGAGACCCAGTACTTC

abundance: NA
d_gene: NA
j_gene: TRBJ1-6
v_gene: TRBV6-1
CDR3aa: CATGGESQAPGPLHF
CDR3nt: TGTGCCACCGGCGGGGAAAGCCAAGCCCCCGGGCCCCTCCACTTT

abundance: NA
d_gene: NA
j_gene: TRBJ1-4
v_gene: TRBV28
CDR3aa: CASSLGSNGGEKLFF
CDR3nt: TGTGCCAGCAGTTTAGGGAGTAATGGAGGGGAAAAACTGTTTTTT

abundance: NA
d_gene: TRBD2
j_gene: TRBJ2-5
v_gene: TRBV11-2
CDR3aa: CASSLGPGLAETQYF
CDR3nt: TGTGCCAGCAGCTTAGGTCCAGGACTAGCGGAGACCCAGTACTTC